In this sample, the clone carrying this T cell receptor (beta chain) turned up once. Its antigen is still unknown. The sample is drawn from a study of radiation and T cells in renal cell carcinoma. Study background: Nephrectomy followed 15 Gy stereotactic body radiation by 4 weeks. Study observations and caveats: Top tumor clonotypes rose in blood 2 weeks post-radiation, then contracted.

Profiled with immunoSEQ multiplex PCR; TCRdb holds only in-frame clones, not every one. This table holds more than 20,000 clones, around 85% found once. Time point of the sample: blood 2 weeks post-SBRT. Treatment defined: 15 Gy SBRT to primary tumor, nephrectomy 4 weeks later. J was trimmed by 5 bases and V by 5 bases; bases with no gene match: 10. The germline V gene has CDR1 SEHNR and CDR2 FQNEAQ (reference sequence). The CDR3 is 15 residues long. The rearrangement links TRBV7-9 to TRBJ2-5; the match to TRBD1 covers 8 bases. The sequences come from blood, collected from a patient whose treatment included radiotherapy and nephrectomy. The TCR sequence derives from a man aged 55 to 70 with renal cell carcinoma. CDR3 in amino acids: CASSIRDRPGETQYF. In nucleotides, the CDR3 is TGTGCCAGCAGCATCCGGGACAGGCCGGGGGAGACCCAGTACTTC.